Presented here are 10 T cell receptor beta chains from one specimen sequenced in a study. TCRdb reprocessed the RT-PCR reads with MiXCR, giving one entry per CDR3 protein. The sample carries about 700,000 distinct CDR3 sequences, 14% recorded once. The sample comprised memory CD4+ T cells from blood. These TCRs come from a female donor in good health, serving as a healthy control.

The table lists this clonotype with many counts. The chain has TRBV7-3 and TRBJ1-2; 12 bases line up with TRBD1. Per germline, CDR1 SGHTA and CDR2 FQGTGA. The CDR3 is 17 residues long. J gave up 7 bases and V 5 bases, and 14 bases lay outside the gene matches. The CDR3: CASSPTPPGQGAFGYTF. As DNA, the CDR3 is TGTGCCAGCAGCCCGACCCCCCCGGGACAGGGGGCCTTTGGCTACACCTTC.

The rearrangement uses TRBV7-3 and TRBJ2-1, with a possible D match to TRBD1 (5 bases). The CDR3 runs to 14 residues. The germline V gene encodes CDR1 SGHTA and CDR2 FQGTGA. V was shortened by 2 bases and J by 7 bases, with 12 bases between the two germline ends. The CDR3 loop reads CASSLERPGNEQFF. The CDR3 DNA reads TGTGCCAGCAGCTTAGAACGGCCAGGGAATGAGCAGTTCTTC.

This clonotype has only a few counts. In DNA, the CDR3 is TGTGCCAGCAGCTTAGAACAGGGAGGGTCCCAAGAGACCCAGTACTTC. It yields the protein CASSLEQGGSQETQYF. The chain employs TRBV7-9 and TRBJ2-5; possibly TRBD2 for D (7 bases). The CDR3 has 16 amino acids. V lost 1 base, J lost 1 base, and 13 bases lay in between. The V gene's germline CDR1 is SEHNR and CDR2 FQNEAQ (reference sequence).

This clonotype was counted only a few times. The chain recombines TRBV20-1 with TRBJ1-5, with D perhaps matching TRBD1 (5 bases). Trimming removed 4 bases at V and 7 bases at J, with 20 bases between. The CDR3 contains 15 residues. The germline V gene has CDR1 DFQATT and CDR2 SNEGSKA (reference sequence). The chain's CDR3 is CSANAGGGVLQPQHF. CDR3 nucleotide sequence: TGCAGTGCTAACGCGGGGGGAGGGGTCTTGCAGCCCCAGCATTTT.

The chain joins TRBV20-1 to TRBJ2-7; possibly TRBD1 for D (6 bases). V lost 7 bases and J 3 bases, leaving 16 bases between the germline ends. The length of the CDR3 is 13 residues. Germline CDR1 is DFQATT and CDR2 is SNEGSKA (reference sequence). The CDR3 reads CSVKRQAVYEQYF. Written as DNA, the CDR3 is TGCAGTGTCAAGAGACAGGCCGTCTACGAGCAGTACTTC.

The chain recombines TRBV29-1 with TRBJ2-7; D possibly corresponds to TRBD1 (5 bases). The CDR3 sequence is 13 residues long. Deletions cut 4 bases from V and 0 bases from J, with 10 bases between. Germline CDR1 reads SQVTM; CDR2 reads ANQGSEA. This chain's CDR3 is CSVGGRVSYEQYF. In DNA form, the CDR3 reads TGCAGCGTTGGGGGCAGGGTCTCCTACGAGCAGTACTTC.

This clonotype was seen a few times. The CDR3 spells CSASQGPETQYF. In DNA, the CDR3 is TGCAGTGCTAGTCAGGGTCCCGAGACCCAGTACTTC. The V gene is TRBV20-1, the J gene TRBJ2-5, with D possibly matching TRBD1 (5 bases). Germline lookup yields CDR1 DFQATT and CDR2 SNEGSKA (reference sequence). Trimming removed 3 bases at V and 5 bases at J, with 10 bases between. The CDR3 has 12 amino acids.

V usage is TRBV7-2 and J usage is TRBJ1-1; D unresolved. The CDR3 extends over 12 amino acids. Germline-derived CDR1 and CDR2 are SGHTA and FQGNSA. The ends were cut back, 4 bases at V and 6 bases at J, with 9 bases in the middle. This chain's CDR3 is CASSSRYSEAFF. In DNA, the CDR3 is TGTGCCAGCAGCTCGAGGTACTCTGAAGCTTTCTTT.

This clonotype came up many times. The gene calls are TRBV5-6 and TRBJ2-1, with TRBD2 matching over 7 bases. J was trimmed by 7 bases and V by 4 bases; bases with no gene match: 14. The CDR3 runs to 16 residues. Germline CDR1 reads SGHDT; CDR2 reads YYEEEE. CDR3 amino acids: CASSHRWEGGPNEQFF. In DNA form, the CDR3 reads TGTGCCAGCAGCCACCGTTGGGAGGGAGGGCCGAATGAGCAGTTCTTC.

CDR3 nucleotides: TGTGCCAGCAGCAGGGAGGGACAGCCCCAGCATTTT. Amino acids: CASSREGQPQHF. The chain employs TRBV6-6 and TRBJ1-5, with D possibly matching TRBD1 (5 bases). The CDR3 runs to 12 residues. From germline, CDR1 is MNHNY and CDR2 SVGAGI (reference sequence). The V end lost 6 bases, the J end lost 7 bases, and 10 bases lay between the germline ends.